This T cell receptor (beta chain) derives from a study of T cell repertoires in cytomegalovirus infection. Overall study context: Indications came from public TCR beta signatures; they pointed to CMV infection and to a matching HLA type.

The CDR3 is 12 amino acids. Germline CDR1 and CDR2: SGHVS and FNYEAQ. Between the trimmed V and J ends, which lost 5 bases and 2 bases, there was a span of 6 bases. TCRdb called the reads again in MiXCR, with one record for every CDR3 protein. The repertoire includes roughly 160,000 distinct CDR3 sequences, 20% to 25% of them detected once, and roughly 25% sits in the top ten. In its sample, this clonotype was seen a few times. Its target is unknown. Study observations and caveats: HLA-C-restricted, CMV-specific TCR beta clonotypes were dominant ex vivo.

The source material was CD8+ T cells from cultured PBMCs, sampled from culture after CMV antigen stimulation. This sequence originates from a human donor in good health (CMV status not recorded). Some clones in this sample may be carry-over from other donors' samples. The rearrangement uses TRBV7-6 and TRBJ2-5; D is uncertain. DNA for the CDR3: TGTGCCAGCAGCACACAACAAGAGACCCAGTACTTC. Translating it yields CASSTQQETQYF.